Shown below are 14 T cell receptor beta chains from a single sample sequenced in a study of blood T cell repertoires in COVID-19. The repertoire was sequenced with immunoSEQ multiplex PCR; TCRdb's copy has only in-frame clones and lacks some. Among about 300,000 clones, roughly 91% were seen once, and the ten largest hold 2.5% to 3.5%. Sequenced material: PBMCs or T cells enriched from blood (not recorded which). The receptors come from a woman in her forties or fifties who had been exposed to COVID-19.

The chain uses TRBV2 and TRBJ2-7; the D gene is possibly TRBD2 (7 bases). The CDR3 is 12 amino acids. Trimming pared 7 bases from V and 5 bases from J, leaving 12 bases between. The germline V gene has CDR1 SNHLY and CDR2 FYNNEI. DNA of the CDR3: TGTGCCAGCAAAGGGGGGGTCAACGAGCAGTACTTC. Its translation: CASKGGVNEQYF. The full variable domain, in which reference TRBV2 and TRBJ2-7 provide the parts outside the CDR3, is EPEVTQTPSHQVTQMGQEVILRCVPISNHLYFYWYRQILGQKVEFLVSFYNNEISEKSEIFDDQFSVERPDGSNFTLKIRSTKLEDSAMYFCASKGGVNEQYFGPGTRLTVT.

The chain uses TRBV5-1 and TRBJ1-6; 8 bases line up with TRBD1. The CDR3 is made up of 15 amino acids. V was clipped by 4 bases and J by 3 bases; unmatched bases: 3. Looked up from germline, CDR1 is SGHRS and CDR2 is YFSETQ. The CDR3 DNA sequence: TGCGCCAGCAGCGCAGGACAGGGCTATAATTCACCCCTCCACTTT. Translating gives CASSAGQGYNSPLHF.

This clone was seen only a few times. This chain links TRBV28 with TRBJ1-4; weak D call: TRBD1 (5 bases). This CDR3 region has 14 residues. Trimming left V 6 bases short and J 7 bases short, with 15 bases between. CDR1 is MDHEN, CDR2 SYDVKM, per germline. The CDR3 DNA reads as TGTGCCAGCAGCCCGAACGTTAGGGGTGAAAAACTGTTTTTT. Translating gives CASSPNVRGEKLFF.

V gene TRBV3-1 (or the pseudogene TRBV3-2) combines with J gene TRBJ2-3, with a weak D call TRBD2 (5 bases). This CDR3 contains 14 residues. Germline V gene lookup returns CDR1 LGHDT and CDR2 YNNKEL (reference sequence). Between the trimmed V and J ends, which lost 4 bases and 2 bases, there was a span of 10 bases. CDR3 bases: TGTGCCAGCAGCCCCGGCGGGCCCACAGATACGCAGTATTTT. Amino acid sequence: CASSPGGPTDTQYF.

This sequence joins TRBV2 and TRBJ1-1; D gene unclear. This CDR3 comprises 18 residues. The germline V gene encodes CDR1 SNHLY and CDR2 FYNNEI. The V end lost 6 bases, the J end lost 4 bases, and 27 bases lay between the germline ends. The CDR3 nucleotides are TGTGCCAGCAGACAAAAAAAGTCTGACATACTTGGGTCCACTGAAGCTTTCTTT. Translating gives CASRQKKSDILGSTEAFF.

The genes are TRBV9 and TRBJ1-2, with D uncertain. Per germline, CDR1 SGDLS and CDR2 YYNGEE. This CDR3 spans 12 amino acids. V was clipped by 4 bases and J by 7 bases, with 11 bases between them. The chain's CDR3 is CASSTQEAGYTF. For the CDR3, the DNA is TGTGCCAGCAGCACTCAGGAGGCTGGCTACACCTTC. The full variable domain, with the rest looked up from reference TRBV9 and TRBJ1-2, is DSGVTQTPKHLITATGQRVTLRCSPRSGDLSVYWYQQSLDQGLQFLIQYYNGEERAKGNILERFSAQQFPDLHSELNLSSLELGDSALYFCASSTQEAGYTFGSGTRLTVV.

The chain employs TRBV5-1 and TRBJ2-1; possibly TRBD1 for D (6 bases). The CDR3 runs to 16 residues. Germline V CDR1 and CDR2: SGHRS, YFSETQ. V was cut by 4 bases and J by 7 bases, with 21 bases left in between. This chain's CDR3 is CASSIDRRPMGNEQFF. CDR3 DNA: TGCGCCAGCAGCATCGACAGGCGGCCTATGGGGAATGAGCAGTTCTTC.

The rearrangement links TRBV10-3 to TRBJ2-1, with a weak D call TRBD2 (5 bases). The V gene lost 0 bases and the J gene lost 7 bases, with 10 bases spanning the gap. CDR1 is ENHRY and CDR2 is SYGVKD in the germline V gene. This CDR3 region has 14 residues. In DNA, the CDR3 is TGTGCCATCAGTGAGTCGACGGGAAGGAATGAGCAGTTCTTC. Its protein is CAISESTGRNEQFF.

This clone was seen a few times. This chain uses TRBV15 with TRBJ1-1; TRBD1 matches 8 bases. The CDR3 consists of 14 residues. Germline lookup yields CDR1 LNHNV and CDR2 YYDKDF (reference sequence). After removal of 4 bases from V and 5 bases from J, the junction contained 6 bases not matched to a gene. The DNA for the CDR3 is TGTGCCACCAGCAAAATGACAGGGGAGACTGAAGCTTTCTTT. It codes for CATSKMTGETEAFF.

This clone occurred once. This sequence joins TRBV24-1 and TRBJ2-5; 8 nucleotides agree with TRBD2. Trimming at V came to 4 bases and at J to 7 bases, leaving 7 bases not matched to a gene. From germline, CDR1 is KGHDR and CDR2 SFDVKD. The CDR3 contains 14 residues. CDR3: CATSEPGLGGTQYF. CDR3 DNA: TGTGCCACCAGTGAACCGGGACTAGGGGGGACCCAGTACTTC.

CDR3 sequence: CASSSRGGSYNEQFF. CDR3 nucleotides: TGTGCCAGCAGCTCGAGGGGGGGCTCCTACAATGAGCAGTTCTTC. The chain couples TRBV28 to TRBJ2-1; TRBD2 might be the D (7 bases). The germline V gene encodes CDR1 MDHEN and CDR2 SYDVKM. Trimming shortened V by 6 bases and J by 0 bases, and 12 bases separated the two germline ends. The CDR3 has 15 residues.

The V call is TRBV5-5, the J call TRBJ2-3; the match to TRBD1 covers 7 bases. This CDR3 has 16 amino acids. The germline gives CDR1 SGHKS, CDR2 YYEKEE (reference sequence). Trimming took 4 bases from V and 0 from J; bases not matched to a gene: 8. The DNA for the CDR3 is TGTGCCAGCAGCCCCAGACAGGGAACTAGCACAGATACGCAGTATTTT. The encoded protein is CASSPRQGTSTDTQYF.

The V call is TRBV4-2, the J call TRBJ2-5; TRBD2 matches 14 bases. CDR1 LGHNA and CDR2 YNFKEQ come from the germline V gene. The length of the CDR3 is 16 residues. V lost 0 bases, J lost 4 bases, and 1 base stayed unmatched. The DNA of the CDR3 is TGTGCCAGCAGCCAAGAGGGACTAGCGGGGGCAGAGACCCAGTACTTC. The encoded protein is CASSQEGLAGAETQYF.

This clone appeared a few times. The chain combines TRBV2 with TRBJ1-2; D may be TRBD1 (5 bases). The CDR3 is made up of 12 amino acids. V was clipped by 7 bases and J by 4 bases, with 10 bases between them. Germline assignment: CDR1 SNHLY and CDR2 FYNNEI. In nucleotides, the CDR3 is TGTGCCAGCATTGCGGGGGGCTATGGCTACACCTTC. Encoded protein: CASIAGGYGYTF.